The 29 T cell receptor beta chains given below trace back to one sample, sequenced in a study of cytomegalovirus exposure and HLA in healthy donors. The table came from immunoSEQ multiplex PCR; TCRdb's copy has only in-frame clones and leaves some out. The sample yields a few hundred thousand clones, roughly 91% seen once. The sample comprised PBMCs. The source is a woman aged 25 to 39 in good health and CMV-seronegative.

This clone has a handful of counts. This chain links TRBV27 with TRBJ1-5; 8 nucleotides match TRBD1. V lost 5 bases and J lost 6; bases outside the gene matches: 3. Per the germline V gene, CDR1 is MNHEY and CDR2 is SMNVEV (reference sequence). The CDR3 has 13 residues. The CDR3 here is CASSGQGGQPQHF. The CDR3 DNA follows: TGTGCCAGCAGTGGACAGGGCGGTCAGCCCCAGCATTTT.

The rearrangement links TRBV28 to TRBJ2-5; 7 nucleotides align to TRBD2. Per the germline V gene, CDR1 is MDHEN and CDR2 is SYDVKM. The CDR3 totals 14 residues. After removal of 4 bases from V and 4 bases from J, the junction contained 6 bases not matched to a gene. CDR3 region: CASSSGTNPETQYF. CDR3 sequence (DNA): TGTGCCAGCAGTTCGGGGACTAACCCAGAGACCCAGTACTTC.

This chain links TRBV9 with TRBJ2-2; 9 positions match TRBD1. The germline V gene has CDR1 SGDLS and CDR2 YYNGEE. The CDR3 totals 19 residues. The V segment lost 3 bases and the J segment 6 bases; nucleotides outside the gene matches: 18. In nucleotides, the CDR3 is TGTGCCAGCAGCGCACGGACAGGGGAAGGCCCCGGTTCCCCCGGGGAGCTGTTTTTT. Translating it yields CASSARTGEGPGSPGELFF. Looking up the rest from reference TRBV9 and TRBJ2-2 gives the full variable domain: DSGVTQTPKHLITATGQRVTLRCSPRSGDLSVYWYQQSLDQGLQFLIQYYNGEERAKGNILERFSAQQFPDLHSELNLSSLELGDSALYFCASSARTGEGPGSPGELFFGEGSRLTVL.

V gene TRBV7-9 combines with J gene TRBJ2-1; possibly TRBD2 for D (5 bases). CDR3 length: 12 amino acids. Looked up from germline, CDR1 is SEHNR and CDR2 is FQNEAQ (reference sequence). Trimming removed 1 base at V and 13 bases at J, with 11 bases between. CDR3 nucleotide sequence: TGTGCCAGCAGCTTAGAGGACTCCATCCAGTTCTTC. Translated, it gives CASSLEDSIQFF.

This sequence joins TRBV7-6 and TRBJ2-7; TRBD1 aligns across 10 bases. CDR1 is SGHVS and CDR2 is FNYEAQ in the germline V gene. This CDR3 is built from 14 residues. After removal of 5 bases from V and 6 bases from J, the junction contained 7 bases not matched to a gene. CDR3 DNA sequence: TGTGCCAGCAGCACCTTGGGACAGGGGAGCGAGCAGTACTTC. It specifies CASSTLGQGSEQYF.

CDR3 sequence: CASSLRTSATGELFF. The CDR3 nucleotides are TGTGCCAGCAGCCTGAGGACTAGCGCAACCGGGGAGCTGTTTTTT. The chain couples TRBV28 to TRBJ2-2, with TRBD2 matching 9 bases. The CDR3 covers 15 residues. Trimming removed 6 bases from V and 5 bases from J; junction bases left unmatched: 7. Per the germline V gene, CDR1 is MDHEN and CDR2 is SYDVKM.

V and J are TRBV5-6 and TRBJ2-3, with 9 bases lining up with TRBD2. J lost 4 bases, V lost 4 bases, and 7 bases had no gene match. This CDR3 comprises 15 residues. CDR1 and CDR2 from the germline V gene are SGHDT and YYEEEE. For the CDR3, the DNA is TGTGCCAGCAGCCTAAGGACTAGCGTTCCAGATACGCAGTATTTT. Protein sequence: CASSLRTSVPDTQYF.

The chain has TRBV4-1 and TRBJ2-2; TRBD2 aligns across 7 bases. This CDR3 is built from 18 residues. The germline gives CDR1 MGHRA, CDR2 YSYEKL. With V trimmed by 1 base and J by 0 bases, 8 bases remained unmatched. The CDR3 reads CASSQVPALAANTGELFF. In nucleotides, the CDR3 is TGCGCCAGCAGCCAAGTTCCCGCGCTAGCGGCGAACACCGGGGAGCTGTTTTTT.

Only one count was recorded for this clone. The chain links TRBV6-6 to TRBJ2-7, with a possible D match to TRBD1 (5 bases). CDR3 size: 14 residues. CDR1 MNHNY and CDR2 SVGAGI come from the germline V gene (reference sequence). V lost 5 bases and J 2 bases, leaving 13 bases between the germline ends. The CDR3 DNA sequence: TGTGCCAGCAGTCAGGGCTCTCTTACCTACGAGCAGTACTTC. Residues: CASSQGSLTYEQYF.

This clone appeared once. The rearrangement joins TRBV7-2 to TRBJ2-2; 13 nucleotides line up with TRBD2. CDR3 length equals 21 residues. The V and J ends lost 0 bases and 1 base, in that order; junction bases with no gene match: 11. Germline CDR1 and CDR2: SGHTA and FQGNSA. The CDR3 sequence is CASSLAGGLAGTIWNTGELFF. In DNA, the CDR3 is TGTGCCAGCAGCTTAGCCGGGGGACTAGCGGGAACTATCTGGAACACCGGGGAGCTGTTTTTT.

A few counts support this clone. This rearrangement joins TRBV7-3 to TRBJ1-5; the D is unclear. CDR1 is SGHTA and CDR2 is FQGTGA in the germline V gene. V lost 9 bases and J lost 2, with 14 bases in between. CDR3 length: 14 amino acids. The chain's CDR3 is CASLVGNGNQPQHF. The CDR3 DNA is TGTGCCAGTCTTGTGGGGAACGGCAATCAGCCCCAGCATTTT.

This chain joins TRBV27 and TRBJ1-1, with 7 nucleotides matching TRBD1. This CDR3 comprises 13 residues. V was pared by 5 bases and J by 5 bases, with 5 bases of the junction left unmatched. Germline V CDR1 and CDR2: MNHEY, SMNVEV (reference sequence). CDR3 DNA: TGTGCCAGCAGTGGCCAGGGGGGGACTGAAGCTTTCTTT. Translating gives CASSGQGGTEAFF.

The chain is built from TRBV28 and TRBJ2-1, with TRBD2 matching over 9 bases. The CDR3 totals 15 residues. The J segment lost 10 bases and the V segment lost 6 bases, leaving 13 bases of the junction unmatched. The germline gives CDR1 MDHEN, CDR2 SYDVKM. CDR3 sequence reads: CASRYSGSGLVEQFF. The DNA of the CDR3 is TGTGCCAGCAGATATAGCGGGAGCGGGCTAGTAGAGCAGTTCTTC.

CDR3 amino acids: CASSLGLAGALPYEQYF. The CDR3 DNA sequence: TGCGCCAGCAGCTTGGGGTTAGCGGGAGCCCTACCCTACGAGCAGTACTTC. The chain joins TRBV5-1 to TRBJ2-7; 9 bases are a match to TRBD2. The trim removed 0 bases at V and 2 bases at J, leaving 9 bases unmatched. The CDR3 sequence is 17 residues long. The germline CDR1 and CDR2 sequences are SGHRS and YFSETQ.

This chain links TRBV19 with TRBJ2-7; D gene ambiguous. The CDR3 covers 13 residues. Germline V gives CDR1 LNHDA, CDR2 SQIVND (reference sequence). Trimming pared 3 bases from V and 4 bases from J, leaving 10 bases between. As DNA, the CDR3 is TGTGCCAGTAGTATTCTAACCTCATACGAGCAGTACTTC. It yields the protein CASSILTSYEQYF.

About this clone: In the same sample, other DNA sequences code for this CDR3. V is TRBV19 and J is TRBJ2-7; D uncertain. The germline V and J ends were trimmed by 5 bases and 4 bases, with 9 bases remaining between them. This CDR3 is built from 12 residues. From germline, CDR1 is LNHDA and CDR2 SQIVND (reference sequence). CDR3 DNA: TGTGCCAGTAGTCCTGGACCTTACGAGCAGTACTTC. Amino acid sequence: CASSPGPYEQYF.

This chain joins TRBV7-9 and TRBJ2-3; tentative D call: TRBD2 (5 bases). Germline-derived CDR1 and CDR2 are SEHNR and FQNEAQ (reference sequence). The germline V and J ends were trimmed by 1 base and 8 bases, with 13 bases remaining between them. The CDR3 is made up of 14 amino acids. Written as DNA, the CDR3 is TGTGCCAGCAGCTTAGAGTTTACGGGATCTACGCAGTATTTT. The encoded protein is CASSLEFTGSTQYF. Looking up the rest from reference TRBV7-9 and TRBJ2-3 gives the full variable domain: DTGVSQNPRHKITKRGQNVTFRCDPISEHNRLYWYRQTLGQGPEFLTYFQNEAQLEKSRLLSDRFSAERPKGSFSTLEIQRTEQGDSAMYLCASSLEFTGSTQYFGPGTRLTVL.

V usage is TRBV7-9 and J usage is TRBJ2-3; perhaps TRBD1 as D (6 bases). Germline loops: CDR1 SEHNR, CDR2 FQNEAQ (reference sequence). V was shortened by 2 bases and J by 3 bases, with 15 bases between the two germline ends. This CDR3 is built from 16 residues. As DNA, the CDR3 is TGTGCCAGCAGCTTATGGGGGCCCCAAGGGACAGATACGCAGTATTTT. It is translated as CASSLWGPQGTDTQYF.

The chain combines TRBV5-8 with TRBJ1-5; perhaps TRBD1 as D (6 bases). Germline V gene lookup returns CDR1 SGHTS and CDR2 YDEGEE. This CDR3 spans 17 amino acids. Trimming took 5 bases from V and 4 from J, leaving 22 bases between them. CDR3 amino acids: CASSWGRVLRGNQPQHF. CDR3 bases: TGTGCCAGCAGTTGGGGGCGGGTCCTCCGCGGAAATCAGCCCCAGCATTTT.

The rearrangement links TRBV4-3 to TRBJ2-2; D perhaps matches TRBD2 (6 bases). Between the trimmed V and J ends, which lost 3 bases and 1 base, there was a span of 9 bases. Germline CDR1 LGHNA, CDR2 YSLEER. The CDR3 runs 15 residues. The CDR3 DNA sequence: TGCGCCAGCAGCCATTCGCGGGGGAACACCGGGGAGCTGTTTTTT. It yields the protein CASSHSRGNTGELFF.

The V gene is TRBV30, the J gene TRBJ2-7, with 7 bases aligning to TRBD1. J gave up 6 bases and V 3 bases, and 11 bases lay outside the gene matches. Germline values: CDR1 GTSNPN, CDR2 SVGIG (reference sequence). This CDR3 contains 14 residues. The CDR3 bases are TGTGCCTGGAGCCGCCTTAGACAGGGTGGCGAGCAGTACTTC. Residues: CAWSRLRQGGEQYF. Supplemented by reference TRBV30 and TRBJ2-7, the full variable domain reads SQTIHQWPATLVQPVGSPLSLECTVEGTSNPNLYWYRQAAGRGLQLLFYSVGIGQISSEVPQNLSASRPQDRQFILSSKKLLLSDSGFYLCAWSRLRQGGEQYFGPGTRLTVT.

This clone appeared a few times. The V and J genes are TRBV7-3 and TRBJ1-4; D unresolved. The CDR3 totals 12 residues. Per the germline V gene, CDR1 is SGHTA and CDR2 is FQGTGA. The germline V and J ends were trimmed by 10 bases and 7 bases, with 13 bases remaining between them. The CDR3 coding sequence is TGTGCCACTCCACTGGTGCGTGAAAAACTGTTTTTT. Translated: CATPLVREKLFF. The whole variable domain, filled in from reference TRBV7-3 and TRBJ1-4, reads GAGVSQTPSNKVTEKGKYVELRCDPISGHTALYWYRQSLGQGPEFLIYFQGTGAADDSGLPNDRFFAVRPEGSVSTLKIQRTERGDSAVYLCATPLVREKLFFGSGTQLSVL.

The chain combines TRBV6-1 with TRBJ2-7; no reliable D call. The V gene's germline CDR1 is MNHNS and CDR2 SASEGT. CDR3 length: 16 amino acids. Trimming removed 1 base from V and 0 bases from J, with 13 bases in between. DNA of the CDR3: TGTGCCAGCAGTGAAGGACCTCTGAGGCACTCCTACGAGCAGTACTTC. This encodes CASSEGPLRHSYEQYF.

This clone was seen a single time. The chain employs TRBV4-1 and TRBJ2-7, with TRBD2 matching 10 bases. The CDR3 is made up of 16 amino acids. Germline-derived CDR1 and CDR2 are MGHRA and YSYEKL. J was trimmed by 3 bases and V by 2 bases; bases with no gene match: 7. CDR3 sequence (DNA): TGCGCCAGCAGCCAACAAGGGGGACTAGCGTACTACGAGCAGTACTTC. Translated, it gives CASSQQGGLAYYEQYF.

This chain links TRBV25-1 with TRBJ2-1; the D is unclear. This CDR3 spans 11 amino acids. Germline V gene data show CDR1 as MGHDK and CDR2 as SYGVNS. V was shortened by 8 bases and J by 10 bases, with 12 bases between the two germline ends. CDR3: CASVSGWEQFF. CDR3 nucleotide sequence: TGTGCCAGCGTGTCGGGTTGGGAGCAGTTCTTC.

The rearrangement joins TRBV6-6 to TRBJ2-7, with 8 bases identical to TRBD2. The CDR3 sequence is 14 residues long. The trim removed 6 bases at V and 2 bases at J, leaving 6 bases unmatched. Germline V gene data show CDR1 as MNHNY and CDR2 as SVGAGI (reference sequence). CDR3 sequence (DNA): TGTGCCAGCAGCCCAACCGGGAGGGCCTACGAGCAGTACTTC. It yields the protein CASSPTGRAYEQYF.

The chain employs TRBV5-1 and TRBJ2-3; TRBD1 agrees at 8 bases. V lost 6 bases to trimming and J lost 0 bases; unmatched junction nucleotides: 9. Germline V gene sequence: CDR1 SGHRS, CDR2 YFSETQ. The CDR3 is 16 residues long. CDR3 in DNA: TGCGCCAGCACCCCCCCCGGGACAGGTAGCACAGATACGCAGTATTTT. Amino acids: CASTPPGTGSTDTQYF.

The CDR3 sequence: CATSRGGAGKSNEQYF. CDR3 coding DNA: TGTGCCACCAGCAGAGGGGGAGCAGGGAAATCGAACGAGCAGTACTTC. This chain uses TRBV15 with TRBJ2-7; the D gene could be TRBD1 or TRBD2 (5 bases each). Trimming removed 1 base from V and 5 bases from J, with 18 bases in between. The CDR3 is made up of 16 amino acids. CDR1 is LNHNV, CDR2 YYDKDF, per germline (reference sequence).

J is TRBJ2-1 and V is TRBV5-5, with a possible D match to TRBD2 (6 bases). The CDR3 runs to 17 residues. V lost 0 bases to trimming and J lost 2 bases, with 15 bases between them. Germline CDR1 and CDR2: SGHKS and YYEKEE (reference sequence). In nucleotides, the CDR3 is TGTGCCAGCAGCTTGGAAGTTGTAACGGGGGCCTACAATGAGCAGTTCTTC. Its translation: CASSLEVVTGAYNEQFF.